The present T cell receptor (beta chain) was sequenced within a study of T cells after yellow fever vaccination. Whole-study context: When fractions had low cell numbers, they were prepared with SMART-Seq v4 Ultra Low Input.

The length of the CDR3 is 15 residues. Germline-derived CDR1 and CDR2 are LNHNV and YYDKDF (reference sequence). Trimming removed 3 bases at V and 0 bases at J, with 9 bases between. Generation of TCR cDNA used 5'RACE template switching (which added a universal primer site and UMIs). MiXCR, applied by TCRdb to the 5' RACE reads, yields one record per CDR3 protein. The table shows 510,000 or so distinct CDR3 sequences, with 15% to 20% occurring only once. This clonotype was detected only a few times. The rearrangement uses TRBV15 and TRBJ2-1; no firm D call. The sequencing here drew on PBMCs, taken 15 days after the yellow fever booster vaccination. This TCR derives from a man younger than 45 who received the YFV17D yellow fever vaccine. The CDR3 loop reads CATSRKTSSYNEQFF. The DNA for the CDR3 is TGTGCCACCAGCAGGAAGACAAGCTCCTACAATGAGCAGTTCTTC.